This is a list of T cell receptor beta chains from one sample in a study of T-cell reconstitution after alpha-beta-depleted transplantation in children. TCRdb re-called the PCR reads through MiXCR, storing one row per CDR3 protein. The sample carries about 610,000 distinct CDR3 sequences, roughly a tenth recorded once. The material sequenced was PBMCs from the stem cell graft donor, taken from the stem cell graft. The receptor set was obtained from a human donor who donated a stem cell graft to a child with acute myeloid leukemia. Both conserved end residues are part of each CDR3. Each record gives: clone size, V gene, J gene, D gene, CDR3 protein, CDR3 DNA. A D gene is named only where the DNA matches it firmly. Some rows have no size entry. The others give once, few or many, or a class for an expanded clone.

few,TRBV27,TRBJ1-2,TRBD1,CASSAQTGVRGYTF,TGTGCCAGCAGTGCCCAGACAGGGGTTCGTGGCTACACCTTC
.,TRBV4-2,TRBJ2-5,.,CASSQDIWAETQYF,TGTGCCAGCAGCCAAGATATTTGGGCAGAGACCCAGTACTTC
many,TRBV7-2,TRBJ2-7,TRBD2,CASSLGLAGRPSYEQYF,TGTGCCAGCAGCTTGGGACTAGCGGGCCGACCAAGCTACGAGCAGTACTTC
.,TRBV28,TRBJ2-3,.,CASSLMIVSTDTQYF,TGTGCCAGCAGTTTAATGATAGTTAGCACAGATACGCAGTATTTT
.,TRBV9,TRBJ2-5,.,CASSVDRGAGASETQYF,TGTGCCAGCAGCGTAGATAGGGGGGCAGGGGCGTCGGAGACCCAGTACTTC
.,TRBV29-1,TRBJ2-2,TRBD2,CSVSSGRRHTGELFF,TGCAGCGTCTCTAGCGGGAGGCGGCACACCGGGGAGCTGTTTTTT
once,TRBV4-2,TRBJ2-6,TRBD2,CASSRRGGSESGANVLTF,TGTGCCAGCAGCCGACGGGGGGGATCGGAATCTGGGGCCAACGTCCTGACTTTC
many,TRBV7-3,TRBJ2-1,TRBD2,CASSPPVAGDNEQFF,TGTGCCAGCAGCCCCCCGGTAGCGGGGGACAATGAGCAGTTCTTC
.,TRBV20-1,TRBJ2-1,.,CSASGRPIYNEQFF,TGCAGTGCTAGTGGACGCCCCATCTACAATGAGCAGTTCTTC
many,TRBV6-2/TRBV6-3,TRBJ2-3,.,CASSYYRVGGTDTQYF,TGTGCCAGCAGTTACTATCGCGTTGGGGGCACAGATACGCAGTATTTT
many,TRBV7-2,TRBJ2-1,.,CASSISNEQFF,TGTGCCAGCAGCATTTCGAATGAGCAGTTCTTC
.,TRBV4-3,TRBJ2-3,.,CASSQYGGVSTDTQYF,TGCGCCAGCAGCCAGTATGGTGGGGTCAGCACAGATACGCAGTATTTT
.,TRBV20-1,TRBJ2-1,.,CSASDLRDMRGREQFF,TGCAGTGCTAGCGACCTCAGGGATATGAGGGGACGCGAGCAGTTCTTC
few,TRBV29-1,TRBJ2-3,.,CSVRVDTQYF,TGCAGCGTTAGGGTAGATACGCAGTATTTT
.,TRBV7-2,TRBJ2-3,.,CASSRPSDTQYF,TGTGCCAGCAGTCGTCCTAGCGATACGCAGTATTTT
few,TRBV9,TRBJ2-5,.,CASSVGRSGSGEGETQYF,TGTGCCAGCAGCGTAGGGCGGAGCGGCTCCGGAGAGGGGGAGACCCAGTACTTC
.,TRBV29-1,TRBJ2-7,TRBD2,CSVVAGVGYEQYF,TGCAGCGTTGTGGCGGGAGTAGGGTACGAGCAGTACTTC
.,TRBV4-3,TRBJ2-7,.,CASSQDLVQGHYEQYF,TGCGCCAGCAGCCAAGATCTAGTCCAGGGACACTACGAGCAGTACTTC
.,TRBV7-3,TRBJ2-3,.,CASSLIGGSPTQYF,TGTGCCAGCAGCTTAATAGGGGGATCGCCCACGCAGTATTTT
many,TRBV7-9,TRBJ2-7,.,CASSFQGPYEQYF,TGTGCCAGCAGCTTCCAGGGACCCTACGAGCAGTACTTC
few,TRBV7-3,TRBJ2-2,.,CASSLSTGSAGELFF,TGTGCCAGCAGCTTAAGCACAGGGTCGGCCGGGGAGCTGTTTTTT
.,TRBV6-2/TRBV6-3,TRBJ1-2,TRBD1,CASRTYGQVYGYTF,TGTGCCAGCAGGACATATGGACAGGTCTATGGCTACACCTTC
few,TRBV20-1,TRBJ2-5,TRBD2,CSARALSSGSMSTQYF,TGCAGTGCTAGGGCGTTGTCTAGCGGGAGTATGTCGACCCAGTACTTC
.,TRBV7-6,TRBJ2-7,.,CASSLVTGDEQYF,TGTGCCAGCAGCTTAGTGACTGGGGACGAGCAGTACTTC
few,TRBV7-9,TRBJ2-1,TRBD1,CASSLPGQGSYNEQFF,TGTGCCAGCAGCCTTCCGGGACAGGGGTCCTACAATGAGCAGTTCTTC
many,TRBV4-3,TRBJ2-1,.,CASSQDPDLYNEQFF,TGCGCCAGCAGCCAAGATCCGGACCTATACAATGAGCAGTTCTTC
few,TRBV7-2,TRBJ2-1,.,CASSLVPPSSYNEQFF,TGTGCCAGCAGCTTAGTCCCCCCTAGCTCCTACAATGAGCAGTTCTTC
.,TRBV7-2,TRBJ2-1,.,CASSSRGRGYNEQFF,TGTGCCAGCAGCTCTCGGGGCAGGGGTTACAATGAGCAGTTCTTC
many,TRBV29-1,TRBJ2-7,TRBD2,CSVRQRETREQYF,TGCAGCGTCAGACAGCGGGAGACCCGCGAGCAGTACTTC
.,TRBV29-1,TRBJ1-1,.,CSGAGTEAFF,TGCAGCGGAGCGGGGACTGAAGCTTTCTTT
few,TRBV9,TRBJ1-5,TRBD1,CASSSTVDRDDYQPQHF,TGTGCCAGCAGCTCTACGGTGGACAGGGATGATTATCAGCCCCAGCATTTT
few,TRBV29-1,TRBJ1-4,.,CSVEDRSGGVEKLFF,TGCAGCGTTGAAGATCGGAGTGGGGGCGTTGAAAAACTGTTTTTT
.,TRBV7-2,TRBJ2-4,TRBD1,CASSLAPGGTKVVKNIQYF,TGTGCCAGCAGCTTAGCGCCAGGGGGCACGAAAGTAGTCAAAAACATTCAGTACTTC
many,TRBV12-3/TRBV12-4,TRBJ1-1,.,CASRPGHSLNTEAFF,TGTGCCAGCAGGCCCGGACACAGTCTAAACACTGAAGCTTTCTTT
few,TRBV4-3,TRBJ2-5,.,CASSQGRAVKLETQYF,TGCGCCAGCAGCCAAGGGAGGGCAGTGAAATTGGAGACCCAGTACTTC
few,TRBV6-2/TRBV6-3,TRBJ1-1,.,CASIVSGQTNTEAFF,TGTGCCAGCATCGTAAGCGGACAGACCAACACTGAAGCTTTCTTT
many,TRBV20-1,TRBJ1-1,.,CSALSQGRGEAFF,TGCAGTGCTCTCTCCCAGGGGAGGGGCGAAGCTTTCTTT
few,TRBV12-3/TRBV12-4,TRBJ1-6,.,CAIRDDNSPLHF,TGTGCCATCCGGGATGATAATTCACCCCTCCACTTT
many,TRBV6-1,TRBJ2-1,TRBD2,CASRHLAGGLLNEQFF,TGTGCCAGCAGACACTTAGCGGGAGGTCTTCTGAATGAGCAGTTCTTC
few,TRBV5-4,TRBJ2-3,.,CASSSGPNTQYF,TGTGCCAGCAGCTCCGGACCCAATACGCAGTATTTT
.,TRBV3-1,TRBJ2-1,TRBD2,CASSPPSGPSYNEQFF,TGTGCCAGCAGCCCCCCTAGCGGTCCCTCCTACAATGAGCAGTTCTTC
many,TRBV12-3/TRBV12-4,TRBJ2-1,.,CASSLVPINNEQFF,TGTGCCAGCAGTTTAGTCCCTATTAACAATGAGCAGTTCTTC
.,TRBV7-2,TRBJ1-4,TRBD1,CASSPGQAGEKLFF,TGTGCCAGCAGCCCGGGACAGGCTGGAGAAAAACTGTTTTTT
.,TRBV30,TRBJ1-1,.,CAWSELMGDTEAFF,TGTGCCTGGAGTGAACTGATGGGGGACACTGAAGCTTTCTTT
.,TRBV29-1,TRBJ2-1,TRBD2,CSVRGTSGRATGQFF,TGCAGCGTGAGAGGGACTAGCGGGAGGGCAACTGGGCAGTTCTTC
.,TRBV4-1,TRBJ2-3,.,CASSQDAVYTDTQYF,TGCGCCAGCAGCCAAGATGCGGTTTACACAGATACGCAGTATTTT
few,TRBV7-9,TRBJ2-5,.,CASSLGRSGETQYF,TGTGCCAGCAGCTTAGGGCGCTCGGGGGAGACCCAGTACTTC
.,TRBV9,TRBJ1-6,.,CASSETNSPLHF,TGTGCCAGCAGCGAGACTAATTCACCCCTCCACTTT
few,TRBV6-1,TRBJ1-4,TRBD1,CASRRQGALGGNEKLFF,TGTGCCAGCAGGCGACAGGGGGCTCTTGGGGGTAATGAAAAACTGTTTTTT
.,TRBV12-3/TRBV12-4,TRBJ2-6,TRBD2,CASSFVLAGTVSSGANVLTF,TGTGCCAGCAGTTTCGTACTAGCGGGAACCGTAAGCTCTGGGGCCAACGTCCTGACTTTC
few,TRBV12-3/TRBV12-4,TRBJ1-3,.,CASGPLRSSGNTIYF,TGTGCCAGCGGCCCGTTAAGAAGCTCTGGAAACACCATATATTTT
few,TRBV10-3,TRBJ1-5,.,CAISGTGLSNQPQHF,TGTGCCATCAGTGGTACAGGGTTGAGCAATCAGCCCCAGCATTTT